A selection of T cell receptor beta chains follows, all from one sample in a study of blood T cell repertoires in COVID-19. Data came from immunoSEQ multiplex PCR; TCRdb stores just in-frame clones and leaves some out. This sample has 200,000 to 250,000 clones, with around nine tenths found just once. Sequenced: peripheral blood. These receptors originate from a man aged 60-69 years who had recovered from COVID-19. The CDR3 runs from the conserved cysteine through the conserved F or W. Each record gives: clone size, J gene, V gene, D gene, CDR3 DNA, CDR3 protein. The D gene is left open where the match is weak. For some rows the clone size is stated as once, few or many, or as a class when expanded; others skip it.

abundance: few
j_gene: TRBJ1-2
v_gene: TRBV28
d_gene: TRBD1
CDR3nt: TGTGCCAGCGAGAAAACCGACAGGGATGGCTACACCTTC
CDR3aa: CASEKTDRDGYTF

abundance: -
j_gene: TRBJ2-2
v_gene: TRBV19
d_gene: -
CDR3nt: TGTGCCAGTAGTTCGGGGTCGGATACCGGGGAGCTGTTTTTT
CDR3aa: CASSSGSDTGELFF

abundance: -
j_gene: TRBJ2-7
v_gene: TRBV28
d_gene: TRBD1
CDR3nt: TGTGCCAGCAGAAGGCCGGGACAGGGGTCCTACGAGCAGTACTTC
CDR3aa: CASRRPGQGSYEQYF

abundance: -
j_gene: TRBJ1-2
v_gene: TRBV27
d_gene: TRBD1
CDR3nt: TGTGCCAGCAGTCCCGGGACAGGCAACTATGGCTACACCTTC
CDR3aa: CASSPGTGNYGYTF

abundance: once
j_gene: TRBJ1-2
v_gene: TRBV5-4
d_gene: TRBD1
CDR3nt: TGTGCCAGCAGCCCAGGGGGGCAGGGGTACAGCTATGGCTACACCTTC
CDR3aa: CASSPGGQGYSYGYTF

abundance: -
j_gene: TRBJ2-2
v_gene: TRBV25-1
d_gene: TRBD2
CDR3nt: TGTGCCAGCATGCGCTGGGAGGGCGGGGAGCTGTTTTTT
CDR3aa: CASMRWEGGELFF

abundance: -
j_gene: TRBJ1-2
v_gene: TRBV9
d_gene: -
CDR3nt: TGTGCCAGCAGCGCCGTGGGAGAACCGACCCTCCTCTTC
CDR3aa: CASSAVGEPTLLF

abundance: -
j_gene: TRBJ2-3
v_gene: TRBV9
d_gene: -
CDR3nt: TGTGCCAGCAGCGTAGGTAGGGCAGGGAGCACAGATACGCAGTATTTT
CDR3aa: CASSVGRAGSTDTQYF

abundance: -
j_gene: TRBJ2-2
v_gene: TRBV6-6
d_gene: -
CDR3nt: TGTGCCGGCTACACACCCCTAGCGCGTGGCGCCGGGGAGCTGTTTTTT
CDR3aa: CAGYTPLARGAGELFF

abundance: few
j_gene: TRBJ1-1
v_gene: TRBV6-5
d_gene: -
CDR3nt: TGTGCCAGCAGTCTTCAGGGCGGGAGCACTGAAGCTTTCTTT
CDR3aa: CASSLQGGSTEAFF